This passage covers 10 T cell receptor beta chains from one sample sequenced in a study of blood T cell repertoires in COVID-19. Clones were read by immunoSEQ multiplex PCR, and TCRdb kept only the in-frame ones, dropping some. The top ten clones hold more than 12% of a sample with tens of thousands of clones, approximately 83% of them seen once. Material for sequencing was peripheral blood. The receptors derive from a human donor in a cohort sampled during active COVID-19.

The chain combines TRBV30 with TRBJ1-2; D might be TRBD1 (5 bases). Germline V gene data show CDR1 as GTSNPN and CDR2 as SVGIG (reference sequence). Trimming stripped 4 bases from V and 3 bases from J, with 15 bases between. The CDR3 has 14 residues. The CDR3 spells CAWNSRWGDYGYTF. Here the CDR3 DNA reads TGTGCCTGGAACTCTCGTTGGGGGGACTATGGCTACACCTTC. The variable domain in full, with the rest retrieved from reference TRBV30 and TRBJ1-2, is SQTIHQWPATLVQPVGSPLSLECTVEGTSNPNLYWYRQAAGRGLQLLFYSVGIGQISSEVPQNLSASRPQDRQFILSSKKLLLSDSGFYLCAWNSRWGDYGYTFGSGTRLTVV.

This CDR3 reads CASSLGVSGYYEQYF. CDR3 coding DNA: TGTGCCAGCAGCTTGGGGGTAAGCGGTTACTACGAGCAGTACTTC. This chain connects TRBV5-4 to TRBJ2-7; D may be TRBD2 (5 bases). V lost 0 bases and J 3 bases, leaving 13 bases between the germline ends. Germline values: CDR1 SGHNT, CDR2 YYREEE (reference sequence). The CDR3 covers 15 residues.

The rearrangement links TRBV27 to TRBJ1-1; no definite D call. This CDR3 is 13 amino acids long. Germline CDR1 MNHEY, CDR2 SMNVEV (reference sequence). V lost 7 bases and J lost 2, with 11 bases in between. Here the CDR3 reads CASTNQPNTEAFF. As DNA, the CDR3 is TGTGCCAGCACTAACCAACCAAACACTGAAGCTTTCTTT.

This chain joins TRBV5-1 and TRBJ2-7, with a tentative D call TRBD2 (6 bases). The CDR3 is 12 residues long. V lost 4 bases to trimming and J lost 3 bases, with 8 bases between them. Germline V gene lookup returns CDR1 SGHRS and CDR2 YFSETQ. The CDR3 DNA is TGCGCCAGCAGCATCGGGAGCTACGAGCAGTACTTC. It specifies CASSIGSYEQYF.

This clone was observed once. DNA for the CDR3: TGCGCCAGCAAGGAAGGACAGTCCTTCTCTGGAAACACCATATATTTT. It is translated as CASKEGQSFSGNTIYF. The J gene is TRBJ1-3, the V gene TRBV5-1, with D tentatively TRBD1 (6 bases). Trimming stripped 6 bases from V and 0 bases from J, with 16 bases between. Germline CDR1 and CDR2: SGHRS and YFSETQ. This CDR3 is built from 16 residues.

The genes are TRBV7-2 and TRBJ2-6, with 7 bases aligning to TRBD2. V dropped 0 bases and J dropped 4; count of bases not matched to a gene: 6. In germline, CDR1 is SGHTA, CDR2 FQGNSA. This CDR3 region has 17 residues. For the CDR3, the DNA is TGTGCCAGCAGCTTAGCGGGCGGGGGAGCCGGGGCCAACGTCCTGACTTTC. Translating it yields CASSLAGGGAGANVLTF.

The chain has TRBV28 and TRBJ2-7; 10 bases agree with TRBD2. The CDR3 covers 14 residues. The J segment lost 4 bases and the V segment lost 4 bases, leaving 4 bases of the junction unmatched. Germline V lookup: CDR1 MDHEN, CDR2 SYDVKM. CDR3 nucleotide sequence: TGTGCCAGCAGTTCCAGCGGGAGGGGATACGAGCAGTACTTC. Residues: CASSSSGRGYEQYF.

This clone occurred a few times. V is TRBV5-4 and J is TRBJ1-3; TRBD1 agrees at 8 bases. CDR3 size: 15 residues. With 5 bases clipped from V and 3 bases from J, the junction kept 7 bases outside the gene matches. Germline V gene sequence: CDR1 SGHNT, CDR2 YYREEE (reference sequence). CDR3 in amino acids: CASSSEGTGGNTIYF. The CDR3 DNA is TGTGCCAGCAGTTCCGAGGGGACAGGTGGAAACACCATATATTTT.

This sequence joins TRBV4-2 and TRBJ2-2; TRBD2 aligns across 7 bases. The length of the CDR3 is 16 residues. V gave up 1 base and J gave up 0 bases; unmatched junction bases: 2. CDR1 and CDR2 from the germline V gene are LGHNA and YNFKEQ. Written as DNA, the CDR3 is TGTGCCAGCAGCCAAGTGAGCGGGACGAACACCGGGGAGCTGTTTTTT. Residues: CASSQVSGTNTGELFF.

The chain carries TRBV18 and TRBJ1-2, with 9 bases aligning to TRBD1. Germline-derived CDR1 and CDR2 are KGHSH and LQKENI. The CDR3 covers 15 residues. Germline trimming cut 0 bases from V and 4 bases from J; bases unmatched to any gene: 3. CDR3 bases: TGTGCCAGCTCACCACCCTGGGACAGGGCCTATGGCTACACCTTC. Its protein product is CASSPPWDRAYGYTF.